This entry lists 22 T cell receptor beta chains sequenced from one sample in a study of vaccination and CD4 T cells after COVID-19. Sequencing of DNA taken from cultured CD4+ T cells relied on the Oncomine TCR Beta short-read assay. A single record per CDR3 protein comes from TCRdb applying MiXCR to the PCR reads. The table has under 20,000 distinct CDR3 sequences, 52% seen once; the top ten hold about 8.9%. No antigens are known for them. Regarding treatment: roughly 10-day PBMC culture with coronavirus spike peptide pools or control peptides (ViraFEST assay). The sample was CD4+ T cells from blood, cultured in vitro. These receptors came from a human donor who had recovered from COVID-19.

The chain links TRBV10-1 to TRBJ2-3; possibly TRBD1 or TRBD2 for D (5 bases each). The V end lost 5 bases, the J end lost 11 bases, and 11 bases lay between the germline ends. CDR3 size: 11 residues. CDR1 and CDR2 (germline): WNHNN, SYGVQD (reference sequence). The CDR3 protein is CASSPGTRQYF. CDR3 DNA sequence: TGCGCCAGCAGTCCCGGGACGAGGCAGTATTTT.

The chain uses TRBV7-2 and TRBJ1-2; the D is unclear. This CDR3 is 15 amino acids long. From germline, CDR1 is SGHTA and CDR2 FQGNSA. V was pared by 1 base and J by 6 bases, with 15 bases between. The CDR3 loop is CASSLVLSHSDGYTF. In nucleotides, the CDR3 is TGTGCCAGCAGCTTAGTTCTCTCCCATTCGGATGGCTACACCTTC.

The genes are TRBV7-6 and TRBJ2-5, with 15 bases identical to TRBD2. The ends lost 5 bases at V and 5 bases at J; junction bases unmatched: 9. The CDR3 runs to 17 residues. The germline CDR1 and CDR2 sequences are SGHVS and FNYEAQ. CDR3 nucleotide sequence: TGTGCCAGCAGCCCAAAGGGACTAGCGGGGGGCGGGGAGACCCAGTACTTC. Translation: CASSPKGLAGGGETQYF.

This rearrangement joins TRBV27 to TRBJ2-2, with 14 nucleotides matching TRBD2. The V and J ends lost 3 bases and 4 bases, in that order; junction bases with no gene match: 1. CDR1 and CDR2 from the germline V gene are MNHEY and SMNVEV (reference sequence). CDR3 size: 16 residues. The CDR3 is CASSLGLAGVTGELFF. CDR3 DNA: TGTGCCAGCAGTTTGGGACTAGCGGGGGTCACCGGGGAGCTGTTTTTT.

The CDR3 sequence is CATSRGTGYQETQYF. DNA of the CDR3: TGTGCCACCAGTCGGGGGACAGGGTACCAAGAGACCCAGTACTTC. The chain links TRBV24-1 to TRBJ2-5; 9 nucleotides align to TRBD1. The length of the CDR3 is 15 residues. Germline V gene data show CDR1 as KGHDR and CDR2 as SFDVKD. The trim removed 6 bases at V and 0 bases at J, leaving 4 bases unmatched.

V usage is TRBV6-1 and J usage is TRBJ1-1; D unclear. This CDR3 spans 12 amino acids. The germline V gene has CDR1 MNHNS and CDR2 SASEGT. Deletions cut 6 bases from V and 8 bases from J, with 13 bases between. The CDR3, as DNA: TGTGCCAGCAGCCCGGCCGGAGGGGAAGCTTTCTTT. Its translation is CASSPAGGEAFF.

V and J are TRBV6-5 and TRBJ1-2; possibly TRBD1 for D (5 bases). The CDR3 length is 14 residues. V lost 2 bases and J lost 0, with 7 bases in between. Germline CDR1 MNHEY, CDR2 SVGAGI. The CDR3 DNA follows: TGTGCCAGCAGTTACGACAGAGCTAACTATGGCTACACCTTC. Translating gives CASSYDRANYGYTF.

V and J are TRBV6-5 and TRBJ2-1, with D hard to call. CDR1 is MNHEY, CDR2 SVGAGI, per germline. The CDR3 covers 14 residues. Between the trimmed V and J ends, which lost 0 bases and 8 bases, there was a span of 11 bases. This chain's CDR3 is CASSYSPMVHEQFF. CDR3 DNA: TGTGCCAGCAGTTACTCGCCGATGGTCCATGAGCAGTTCTTC.

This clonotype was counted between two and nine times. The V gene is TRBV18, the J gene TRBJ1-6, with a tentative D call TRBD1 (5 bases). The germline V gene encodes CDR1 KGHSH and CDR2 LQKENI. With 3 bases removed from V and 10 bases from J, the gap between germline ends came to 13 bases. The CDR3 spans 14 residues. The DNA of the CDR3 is TGTGCCAGCTCACCGGTCAGGGAGGAATCACCCCTCCACTTT. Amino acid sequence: CASSPVREESPLHF.

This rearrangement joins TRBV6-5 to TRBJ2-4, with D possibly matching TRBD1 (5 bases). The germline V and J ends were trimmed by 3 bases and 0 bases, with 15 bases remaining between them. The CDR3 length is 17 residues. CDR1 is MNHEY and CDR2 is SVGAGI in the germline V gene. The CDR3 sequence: CASSYETEHLAKNIQYF. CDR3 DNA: TGTGCCAGCAGTTATGAGACAGAGCACTTAGCCAAAAACATTCAGTACTTC.

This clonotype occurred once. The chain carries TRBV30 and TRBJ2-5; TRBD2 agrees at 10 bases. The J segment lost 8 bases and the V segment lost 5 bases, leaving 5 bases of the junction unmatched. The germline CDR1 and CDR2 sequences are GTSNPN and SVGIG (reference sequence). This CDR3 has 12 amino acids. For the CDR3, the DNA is TGTGCCTGGGCCGGGACTAGCGCCACCCAGTACTTC. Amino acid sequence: CAWAGTSATQYF.

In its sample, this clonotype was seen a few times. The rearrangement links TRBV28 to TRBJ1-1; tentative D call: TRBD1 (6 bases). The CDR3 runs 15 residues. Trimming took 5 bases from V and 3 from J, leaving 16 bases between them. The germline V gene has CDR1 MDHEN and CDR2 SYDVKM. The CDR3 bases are TGTGCCAGCAGTCCGTTCGGGGGGGGGCACACTGAAGCTTTCTTT. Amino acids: CASSPFGGGHTEAFF.

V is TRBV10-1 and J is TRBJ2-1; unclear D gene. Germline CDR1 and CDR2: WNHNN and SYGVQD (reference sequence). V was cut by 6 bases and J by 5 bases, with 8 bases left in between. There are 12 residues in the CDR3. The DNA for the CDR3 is TGCGCCAGCAGAGCCACCGACAATGAGCAGTTCTTC. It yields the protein CASRATDNEQFF.

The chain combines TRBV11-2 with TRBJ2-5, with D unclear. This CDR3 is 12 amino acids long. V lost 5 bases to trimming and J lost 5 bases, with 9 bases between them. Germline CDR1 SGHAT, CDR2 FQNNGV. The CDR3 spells CASSPSEETQYF. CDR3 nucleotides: TGTGCCAGCAGCCCCTCAGAGGAGACCCAGTACTTC. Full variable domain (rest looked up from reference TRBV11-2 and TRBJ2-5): EAGVAQSPRYKIIEKRQSVAFWCNPISGHATLYWYQQILGQGPKLLIQFQNNGVVDDSQLPKDRFSAERLKGVDSTLKIQPAKLEDSAVYLCASSPSEETQYFGPGTRLLVL.

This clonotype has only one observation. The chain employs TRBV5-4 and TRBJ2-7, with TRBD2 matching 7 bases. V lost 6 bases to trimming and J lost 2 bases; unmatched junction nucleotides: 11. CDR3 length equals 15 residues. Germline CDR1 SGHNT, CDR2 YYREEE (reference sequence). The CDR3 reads CASKSGGNQAYEQYF. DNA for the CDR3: TGTGCCAGCAAGTCCGGGGGGAATCAAGCCTACGAGCAGTACTTC.

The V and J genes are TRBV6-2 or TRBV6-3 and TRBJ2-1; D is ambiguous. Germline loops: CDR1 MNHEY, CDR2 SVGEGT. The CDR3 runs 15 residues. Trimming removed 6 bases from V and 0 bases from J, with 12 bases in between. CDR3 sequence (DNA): TGTGCCAGCAGCTCCAGACTTAGCTCCTACAATGAGCAGTTCTTC. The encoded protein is CASSSRLSSYNEQFF.

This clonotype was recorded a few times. In nucleotides, the CDR3 is TGTGCCAGCACCACGTCCTCCTACAATGAGCAGTTCTTC. This encodes CASTTSSYNEQFF. The chain uses TRBV6-1 and TRBJ2-1; D gene uncertain. V was clipped by 7 bases and J by 0 bases, with 7 bases between them. CDR1 MNHNS and CDR2 SASEGT come from the germline V gene. CDR3 size: 13 residues.

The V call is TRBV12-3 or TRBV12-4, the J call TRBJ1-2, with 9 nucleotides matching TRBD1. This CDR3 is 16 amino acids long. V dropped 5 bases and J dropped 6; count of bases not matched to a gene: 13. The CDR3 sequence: CASSLPYRGRLNGYTF. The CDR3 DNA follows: TGTGCCAGCAGTCTCCCCTACAGGGGGCGGTTGAATGGCTACACCTTC.

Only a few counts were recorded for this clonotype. CDR3 in amino acids: CASSLGFSSPLHF. As DNA, the CDR3 is TGTGCCAGCAGCTTAGGGTTCAGTTCACCCCTCCACTTT. The V and J genes are TRBV11-2 and TRBJ1-6; D gene uncertain. V was pared by 1 base and J by 9 bases, with 7 bases between. The CDR3 runs to 13 residues. Germline V CDR1 and CDR2: SGHAT, FQNNGV.

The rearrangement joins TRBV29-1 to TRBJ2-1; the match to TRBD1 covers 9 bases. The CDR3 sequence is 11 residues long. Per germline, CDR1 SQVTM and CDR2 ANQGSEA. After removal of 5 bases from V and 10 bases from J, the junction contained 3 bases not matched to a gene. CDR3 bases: TGCAGCGTTACAGGACAGGGGGAGCAGTTCTTC. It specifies CSVTGQGEQFF.

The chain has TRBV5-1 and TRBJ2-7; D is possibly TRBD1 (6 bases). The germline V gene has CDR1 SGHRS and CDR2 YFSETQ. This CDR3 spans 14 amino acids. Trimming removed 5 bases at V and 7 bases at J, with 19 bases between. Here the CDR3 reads CASSSRPGAREQYF. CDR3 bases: TGCGCCAGCAGTTCGCGCCCAGGGGCGCGGGAGCAGTACTTC.

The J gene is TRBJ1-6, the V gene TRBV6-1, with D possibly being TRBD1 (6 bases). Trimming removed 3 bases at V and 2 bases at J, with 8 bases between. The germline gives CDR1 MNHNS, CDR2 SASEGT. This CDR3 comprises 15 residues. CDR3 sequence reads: CASSERDTYNSPLHF. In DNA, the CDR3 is TGTGCCAGCAGTGAGCGGGACACCTATAATTCACCCCTCCACTTT.